This T cell receptor beta chain appears in the sequencing data of a study of shared clonotypes between healthy human individuals. Study outcomes and limitations: The generation probabilities recorded for non-shared clonotypes fell below those of clonotypes shared by all four donors.

Healthy and HIV-negative, the adult donors had no recent acute infections or vaccinations. Donors were Caucasian adults residing in Nashville, Tennessee, USA. In the authors' methods: Owing to the provision of junction-only sequences devoid of quality scores by immunoSEQ, filtering differed. TCRdb keeps only in-frame clones here, not all; method: immunoSEQ multiplex PCR. That table gives V, J and clone size, and the DNA gave D and trimming. The table has over 400,000 clones, approximately 95% seen once; the top ten hold nearly 0.065%. The CDR3 has 16 amino acids. The germline CDR1 and CDR2 sequences are SGHRS and YFSETQ. V was pared by 1 base and J by 0 bases, with 11 bases between. About this clone itself: Antigen: not known.

The clonotype originates from a woman in her 30s in good health. Sequenced: naive CD4+ T cells sorted from blood. Specified subset: CD45RA+ positively selected. This chain links TRBV5-1 with TRBJ1-3; D gene ambiguous. The DNA for the CDR3 is TGCGCCAGCAGCTTGAGCCGGACGGGCTCTGGAAACACCATATATTTT. Translation gives CASSLSRTGSGNTIYF.